This T cell receptor beta chain was obtained from a study of T cell responses to AZD1222 COVID-19 vaccine. Regarding this clone: Antigen: not known.

Per the germline V gene, CDR1 is GTSNPN and CDR2 is SVGIG (reference sequence). The CDR3 totals 14 residues. V lost 0 bases and J lost 4, with 9 bases in between. Produced via immunoSEQ multiplex PCR; TCRdb's table is partial and in-frame only. This table holds 90,000 to 150,000 clones, approximately 86% found once. Study findings and constraints: Of spike-specific TCRs, nearly half reportedly target regions left unmutated in variants. The study found vaccine-associated CD4 TCRs spanning spike, dominant at 160-218 and 743-854. Once two AZD1222 doses were given, Spike-specific TCR breadth and depth went up. Donors skewed white British and female; clonal diversity was possibly underestimated.

This TCR was recovered from an adult in good health. The rearrangement links TRBV30 to TRBJ1-4; D may be TRBD1 (5 bases). The sample consisted of peripheral blood, taken on day 0 of AZD1222 vaccination. For the CDR3, the DNA is TGTGCCTGGAGTGTACAGCAGGGTAATGAAAAACTGTTTTTT. Translating it yields CAWSVQQGNEKLFF.